The entry below gives a single T cell receptor (beta chain) sequence along with its context. What it binds is not known. The data were obtained in a study of vaccination and CD4 T cells after COVID-19. The CDR3 spans 17 residues. The V gene's germline CDR1 is SNHLY and CDR2 FYNNEI. The V and J ends lost 0 bases and 2 bases, in that order; junction bases with no gene match: 9. The treatment: approximately 10-day PBMC culture with coronavirus spike peptide pools or control peptides (ViraFEST assay). Sequenced with the Oncomine TCR Beta short-read assay was DNA taken from cultured CD4+ T cells. TCRdb redid the calling of the PCR reads with MiXCR, one entry per CDR3 protein. The table lists 10,000 to 15,000 distinct CDR3 sequences, just under 75% of them singletons.

The chain has TRBV2 and TRBJ1-2; 7 bases are a match to TRBD1. Source material: CD4+ T cells from blood, cultured in vitro. The TCR originated in a human donor who had recovered from COVID-19. Here the CDR3 DNA reads TGTGCCAGCAGTGAAGCCCCCTCCGCAGGGGGGAACTATGGCTACACCTTC. It translates to CASSEAPSAGGNYGYTF.